Detailed here is one T cell receptor (beta chain). The sample originates from a study of blood T cell repertoires in COVID-19. The CDR3 is 14 amino acids. V was pared by 2 bases and J by 8 bases, with 9 bases of the junction left unmatched. Per germline, CDR1 SQVTM and CDR2 ANQGSEA. As processed by the authors: Reference gene primer amplification yielded estimated nucleated cell counts. Clones were read by immunoSEQ multiplex PCR, and TCRdb kept only the in-frame ones, dropping some. D and trimming come from the DNA, and the V and J calls and clone size come from that table. The table shows 95,000 to 100,000 clones, with approximately 86% occurring only once.

Sequenced: peripheral blood. The rearrangement joins TRBV29-1 to TRBJ2-1; TRBD2 matches 7 bases. This TCR was sampled from an elderly man with acute or convalescent COVID-19. The CDR3 nucleotides are TGCAGCGTTGAACCAGCCGGGACTAAGGATGAGCAGTTCTTC. Encoded protein: CSVEPAGTKDEQFF.